This T cell receptor beta chain emerged from a study of cytomegalovirus exposure and HLA in healthy donors. Profiling relied on immunoSEQ multiplex PCR, and the TCRdb table lists in-frame clones only, not all of them. The profile covers fewer than 200,000 clones, with 86% appearing a single time and 2% to 3% taken by the ten largest. Overall study findings and caveats: The study listed approximately 160 cytomegalovirus-associated TCR beta chains. High specificity and sensitivity for cytomegalovirus status were reported for the classifier.

For this clone: No antigen is known for it.

The length of the CDR3 is 15 residues. The V and J ends lost 4 bases and 3 bases, in that order; junction bases with no gene match: 6. Sequenced sample: PBMCs. This receptor was taken from a man aged 18 to 35 in good health and CMV-seropositive. This chain links TRBV23-1 with TRBJ2-1, with 7 bases identical to TRBD2. TRBV23-1 has ORF status, its function being uncertain. The CDR3 DNA is TGCGCCAGCAGTCCGGTAGGGAGGGACTACAATGAGCAGTTCTTC. It translates to CASSPVGRDYNEQFF.